Included here is one TCR beta chain sequence, with context. The table came from immunoSEQ multiplex PCR; TCRdb's copy has only in-frame clones and leaves some out. The sample lists approximately 2.3 million clones; approximately 93% were seen once. From germline, CDR1 is SGHTA and CDR2 FQGNSA. V was pared by 6 bases and J by 6 bases, with 18 bases between. This CDR3 has 15 residues. This sample stems from a study of shared clonotypes between healthy human individuals. This rearrangement joins TRBV7-2 to TRBJ2-1; no reliable D call. The source material was naive CD4+ T cells from PBMCs. Subset specified: CD45RA+ positively selected. The TCR comes from a young man in good health. Some clones in this sample may be carry-over from other donors' samples. CDR3 coding DNA: TGTGCCAGCAGGTCGGTATGGCGGCCCGCCAATGAGCAGTTCTTC. It specifies CASRSVWRPANEQFF.